This TCR delta chain was observed in a study of gamma-delta T cells after stem cell transplantation. The CDR3 loop spans 19 amino acids. V trimming: 0 bases; J trimming: 1 base; junction bases outside the gene matches: 10. CDR1 is GEAIGNYY, CDR2 EKD, per germline. This clone was counted between two and nine times. TCRdb re-identified clones in the RT-PCR reads via CATT. The profile covers some 140 delta-chain clones, with over 13% appearing a single time and 23% taken by the ten largest. The TCR comes from a human donor. It is not recorded whose cells these are; they may come from a transplant donor. This table probably holds off-target reads from a library built for another chain. The sample was gamma-delta T cells. This chain links TRDV2 with TRDJ1; TRDD3 matches at 13 bases. CDR3 sequence (DNA): TGTGCCTGTGACACCTTACTGGGGGATACGCCTACGGGCACCGATAAACTCATCTTT. Translating gives CACDTLLGDTPTGTDKLIF.